This T cell receptor beta chain was identified during a study of shared clonotypes between healthy human individuals. Across the study: The cohort had a couple of women and a few men, ages 18 to 49.

In the sorted-subset replicate PCRs, around 0.2 ug DNA, 25,000 to 30,000 T cell genomes, was used. Repertoires were generated with immunoSEQ multiplex PCR, while TCRdb's copy carries only in-frame clones and drops some. The top ten hold approximately 1.8% of the sample, which has about 640,000 clones, around 72% seen once. Comment on this clone: Its antigen is not identified.

General study results and limits: Memory subsets generally showed lower estimated richness than naive subsets.

Material: memory CD4+ T cells sorted from blood. The subset here: CD45RA-negative fraction. The source of this sequence is a woman in her twenties or thirties in good health.

The CDR3 protein is CASNNRGPLPNGELFF. The CDR3 DNA reads TGTGCCAGCAACAACAGGGGGCCCTTACCCAACGGGGAGCTGTTTTTT. The chain is built from TRBV7-2 and TRBJ2-2, with 9 bases identical to TRBD1. J was trimmed by 7 bases and V by 7 bases; bases with no gene match: 13. Per the germline V gene, CDR1 is SGHTA and CDR2 is FQGNSA. The CDR3 length is 16 residues.